The sequence of this T cell receptor (beta chain) was determined in a study of T cells after yellow fever vaccination. MiXCR, run by TCRdb on the 5' RACE reads, gives a single entry per CDR3 protein. The sample lists 250,000 to 350,000 distinct CDR3 sequences; about 6.9% were seen once. CDR1 and CDR2 (germline): SGHTA, FQGNSA. The CDR3 is made up of 13 amino acids. Deletions cut 3 bases from V and 7 bases from J, with 10 bases between. The sample here was PBMCs, taken roughly 46 days after the first yellow fever vaccination. The receptor was isolated from a man between 18 and 29 years old who received the YFV17D yellow fever vaccine. V gene TRBV7-2 combines with J gene TRBJ2-4, with D tentatively TRBD2 (7 bases). CDR3 protein: CASSFGGLNIQYF. CDR3 nucleotide sequence: TGTGCCAGCAGCTTCGGGGGGCTCAACATTCAGTACTTC.